Below are 5 T cell receptor beta chains sequenced from a single sample in a study of T cell repertoires in cytomegalovirus infection. TCRdb called the reads again in MiXCR, with one record for every CDR3 protein. The sample records more than 150,000 distinct CDR3 sequences, 28% being singletons. Specimen: PBMCs. These receptors all stem from a human donor in good health (CMV status not recorded). Some clones in this sample may be carry-over from other donors' samples.

The V call is TRBV20-1, the J call TRBJ1-2; the D is unclear. The length of the CDR3 is 14 residues. V shed 6 bases and J shed 6 bases, with 20 bases lying between them. The germline CDR1 and CDR2 sequences are DFQATT and SNEGSKA (reference sequence). In DNA, the CDR3 is TGCAGTGCGGGTTCGACGGGAGGCCACCATGGCTACACCTTC. It is translated as CSAGSTGGHHGYTF.

The chain's CDR3 is CASSKGGEKLFF. The CDR3 bases are TGTGCCAGCAGCAAGGGGGGTGAAAAACTGTTTTTT. J is TRBJ1-4 and V is TRBV7-2, with D tentatively TRBD1 (6 bases). From germline, CDR1 is SGHTA and CDR2 FQGNSA. This CDR3 is 12 amino acids long. The V end was cut by 5 bases, the J end by 7 bases, with 8 bases between.

This clonotype was counted only a few times. The rearrangement links TRBV25-1 to TRBJ1-1; 8 bases match TRBD1. V was clipped by 6 bases and J by 1 base; unmatched bases: 7. This CDR3 spans 15 amino acids. Germline CDR1 reads MGHDK; CDR2 reads SYGVNS. CDR3 amino acids: CASSYSDRGNTEAFF. Here the CDR3 DNA reads TGTGCCAGCAGCTACTCCGACAGGGGGAACACTGAAGCTTTCTTT. Complete variable domain (other parts from reference TRBV25-1 and TRBJ1-1): EADIYQTPRYLVIGTGKKITLECSQTMGHDKMYWYQQDPGMELHLIHYSYGVNSTEKGDLSSESTVSRIRTEHFPLTLESARPSHTSQYLCASSYSDRGNTEAFFGQGTRLTVV.

Notes on this clonotype: A much larger clone is a single base away; this may be a read error. The chain carries TRBV7-8 and TRBJ2-5; TRBD1 aligns across 8 bases. Trimming took 4 bases from V and 5 from J; bases not matched to a gene: 12. Germline loops: CDR1 SGHVS, CDR2 FQNEAQ. CDR3 size: 16 residues. Written as DNA, the CDR3 is TGTGCCAGCAGCTCCAGACAGGGGTCAGTACCGGAGACCCAGTACTTC. It encodes CASSSRQGSVPETQYF.

The V and J genes are TRBV12-3 or TRBV12-4 and TRBJ1-2, with 9 bases lining up with TRBD1. The CDR3 is 15 residues long. V was pared by 7 bases and J by 7 bases, with 13 bases of the junction left unmatched. In nucleotides, the CDR3 is TGTGCCAGCACCTCCTTACAGGGGGCAGGCGGTGGCTACACCTTC. It specifies CASTSLQGAGGGYTF.